The rows below give T cell receptor beta chains drawn from one sample of a study of early T cells in non-severe SARS-CoV-2 infection. TCRdb reanalysed the 5' RACE reads using MiXCR and keeps one entry per CDR3 protein. The sample lists some 66,000 distinct CDR3 sequences, around 14% occurring once. Sequencing was done on a sample of whole blood. These receptors were obtained from an adult who was a healthcare worker with PCR-confirmed SARS-CoV-2 infection or an uninfected control (not recorded which). The CDR3 runs from the conserved cysteine through the conserved F or W. A D gene is named only where the DNA matches it firmly. Clone size, where shown, is once, few, many, or a class for clones that have expanded.

clone_size j_call cdr3_length d_call v_call cdr3_aa cdr3_nt
NA TRBJ1-4 15 NA TRBV4-3 CASQTARTSNEKLFF TGCGCCAGCCAAACGGCCAGGACGAGTAATGAAAAACTGTTTTTT
many TRBJ2-2 20 NA TRBV2 CASSELARQRSKSTTGELFF TGTGCCAGCAGTGAATTGGCTCGGCAAAGGTCCAAGAGTACCACCGGGGAGCTGTTTTTT
many TRBJ2-1 14 NA TRBV12-3/TRBV12-4 CASSLGPGYNEQFF TGTGCCAGCAGTTTAGGCCCGGGCTACAATGAGCAGTTCTTC
many TRBJ1-2 14 NA TRBV27 CASSTRQDLRGYTF TGTGCCAGCAGTACTAGACAAGATCTTAGAGGCTACACCTTC
many TRBJ2-5 17 TRBD1 TRBV27 CASSLRDPDRGQETQYF TGTGCCAGCAGTCTGAGAGACCCGGACAGGGGGCAGGAGACCCAGTACTTC
few TRBJ1-1 12 TRBD1 TRBV29-1 CSAQTGSIEAFF TGCAGCGCCCAGACAGGGTCAATTGAAGCTTTCTTT
NA TRBJ2-7 13 NA TRBV5-1 CASSLTGNYEQYF TGCGCCAGCAGCTTGACAGGGAACTACGAGCAGTACTTC
NA TRBJ2-4 17 TRBD1 TRBV29-1 CSVEPSDRGQFPNIQYF TGCAGCGTTGAACCCTCGGACAGGGGGCAGTTTCCAAACATTCAGTACTTC
few TRBJ2-5 12 NA TRBV25-1 CASRGQGRTQYF TGTGCCAGCAGGGGGCAGGGAAGGACCCAGTACTTC
few TRBJ2-7 15 TRBD1 TRBV7-9 CASSLAAGGFYEQYF TGTGCCAGCAGCTTAGCGGCAGGGGGCTTCTACGAGCAGTACTTC
many TRBJ1-6 15 NA TRBV3-1 CASSQSSSYNSPLHF TGTGCCAGCAGCCAGTCAAGCTCCTATAATTCACCCCTCCACTTT
few TRBJ2-3 15 TRBD2 TRBV28 CASSPRLAGDDTQYF TGTGCCAGCAGCCCCCGACTAGCGGGAGACGATACGCAGTATTTT
few TRBJ2-1 16 TRBD2 TRBV7-9 CASSLVGTSGINEQFF TGTGCCAGCAGCTTAGTTGGGACTAGCGGGATAAATGAGCAGTTCTTC
few TRBJ2-2 13 NA TRBV28 CASSPHGTGELFF TGTGCCAGCAGTCCCCACGGAACCGGGGAGCTGTTTTTT
many TRBJ2-7 12 NA TRBV6-1 CASSESFRDEAF TGTGCCAGCAGTGAATCTTTCCGGGACGAGGCCTTC
few TRBJ2-5 13 NA TRBV15 CATSRDSRETQYF TGTGCCACCAGCAGAGATTCACGCGAGACCCAGTACTTC
NA TRBJ2-7 15 NA TRBV18 CASSPLGLGSGEQYF TGTGCCAGCTCACCACTTGGACTCGGTTCGGGCGAGCAGTACTTC
many TRBJ2-2 14 NA TRBV30 CAWSGNTRARELFF TGTGCCTGGAGTGGAAACACGAGGGCCCGGGAGCTGTTTTTT
NA TRBJ2-7 18 TRBD2 TRBV9 CASSVGDSGRPSSYEQYF TGTGCCAGCAGCGTAGGTGATAGCGGGAGACCCAGCTCCTACGAGCAGTACTTC
few TRBJ1-1 13 NA TRBV20-1 CSASEGLNTEAFF TGCAGTGCTAGTGAGGGGCTGAACACTGAAGCTTTCTTT
many TRBJ2-5 13 NA TRBV27 CASSLWGQETQYF TGTGCCAGCAGTTTGTGGGGACAAGAGACCCAGTACTTC
few TRBJ2-7 15 TRBD2 TRBV20-1 CSARDLQRGAYEQYF TGCAGTGCTAGAGATCTCCAGCGGGGCGCCTACGAGCAGTACTTC
NA TRBJ2-5 18 TRBD2 TRBV2 CASRTGTSGTLHQETQYF TGTGCCAGCAGGACCGGGACTAGCGGGACACTTCACCAAGAGACCCAGTACTTC
many TRBJ1-2 15 TRBD1 TRBV6-2/TRBV6-3 CASRHTGTGGYGYTF TGTGCCAGCAGACACACCGGGACAGGGGGATACGGCTACACCTTC
many TRBJ1-5 13 NA TRBV7-3 CASSPDVSRPQHF TGTGCCAGCAGCCCCGACGTATCCCGGCCCCAGCATTTT
many TRBJ2-7 16 TRBD2 TRBV7-6 CASSLNLAGASYEQYF TGTGCCAGCAGCTTAAATCTAGCGGGGGCTTCCTACGAGCAGTACTTC
many TRBJ2-1 14 NA TRBV29-1 CSVEAASSYNEQFF TGCAGCGTTGAGGCGGCCAGCTCCTACAATGAGCAGTTCTTC
many TRBJ2-5 13 NA TRBV29-1 CSVDGSSQETQYF TGCAGCGTTGACGGGAGTTCGCAAGAGACCCAGTACTTC
few TRBJ1-4 15 TRBD1 TRBV5-1 CASSYAGTGNEKLFF TGCGCCAGCAGCTATGCCGGGACAGGAAATGAAAAACTGTTTTTT